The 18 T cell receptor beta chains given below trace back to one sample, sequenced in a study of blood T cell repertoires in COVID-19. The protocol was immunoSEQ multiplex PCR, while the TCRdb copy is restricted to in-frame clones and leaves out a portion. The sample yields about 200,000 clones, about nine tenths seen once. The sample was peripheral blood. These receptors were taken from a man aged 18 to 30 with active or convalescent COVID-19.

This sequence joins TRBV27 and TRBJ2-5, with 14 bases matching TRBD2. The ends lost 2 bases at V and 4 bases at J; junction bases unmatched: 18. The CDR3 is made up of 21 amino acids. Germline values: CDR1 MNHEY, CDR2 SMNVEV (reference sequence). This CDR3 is CASSLRPPRTSGGLRRETQYF. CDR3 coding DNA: TGTGCCAGCAGTTTACGGCCCCCTCGGACTAGCGGGGGGTTGAGACGAGAGACCCAGTACTTC.

The CDR3 coding sequence is TGTGCCAGCAGCCGACCGGGTGACATTCAGTACTTC. Amino acids: CASSRPGDIQYF. The gene calls are TRBV12-3 or TRBV12-4 and TRBJ2-4; D uncertain. This CDR3 contains 12 residues. V was cut by 6 bases and J by 8 bases, with 11 bases left in between.

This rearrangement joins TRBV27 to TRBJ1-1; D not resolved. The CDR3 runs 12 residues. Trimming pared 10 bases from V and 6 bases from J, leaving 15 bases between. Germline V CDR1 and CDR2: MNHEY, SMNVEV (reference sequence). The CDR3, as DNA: TGTGCCACCAACGGGAGGGTTCCTGAAGCTTTCTTT. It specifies CATNGRVPEAFF.

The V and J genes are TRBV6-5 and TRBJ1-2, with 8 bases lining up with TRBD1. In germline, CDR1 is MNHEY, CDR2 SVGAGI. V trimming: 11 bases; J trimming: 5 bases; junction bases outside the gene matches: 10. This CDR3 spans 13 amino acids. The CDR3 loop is CAGQQQGAYGYTF. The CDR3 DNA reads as TGTGCCGGACAACAGCAGGGGGCATATGGCTACACCTTC.

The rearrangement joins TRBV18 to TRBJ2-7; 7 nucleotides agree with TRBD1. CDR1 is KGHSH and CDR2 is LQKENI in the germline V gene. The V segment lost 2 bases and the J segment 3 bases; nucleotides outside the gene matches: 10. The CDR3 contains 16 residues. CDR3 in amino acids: CASSPFVAGTDYEQYF. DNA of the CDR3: TGTGCCAGCTCACCATTTGTAGCCGGGACAGACTACGAGCAGTACTTC.

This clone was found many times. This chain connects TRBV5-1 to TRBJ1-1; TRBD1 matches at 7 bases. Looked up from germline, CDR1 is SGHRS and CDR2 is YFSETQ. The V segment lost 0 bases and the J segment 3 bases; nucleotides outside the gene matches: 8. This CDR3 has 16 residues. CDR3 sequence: CASSLVLGGMDTEAFF. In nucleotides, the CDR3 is TGCGCCAGCAGCTTGGTCTTAGGGGGCATGGACACTGAAGCTTTCTTT.

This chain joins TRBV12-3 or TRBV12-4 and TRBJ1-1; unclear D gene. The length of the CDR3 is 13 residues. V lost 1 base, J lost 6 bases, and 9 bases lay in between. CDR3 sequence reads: CASSLGVIPEAFF. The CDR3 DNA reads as TGTGCCAGCAGTTTAGGAGTGATCCCTGAAGCTTTCTTT.

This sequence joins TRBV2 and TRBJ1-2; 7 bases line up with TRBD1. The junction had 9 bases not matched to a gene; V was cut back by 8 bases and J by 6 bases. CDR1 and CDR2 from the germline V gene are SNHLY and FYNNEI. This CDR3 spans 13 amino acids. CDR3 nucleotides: TGTGCCAGCTTGCAGGACAGGCAGAATGGCTACACCTTC. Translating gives CASLQDRQNGYTF.

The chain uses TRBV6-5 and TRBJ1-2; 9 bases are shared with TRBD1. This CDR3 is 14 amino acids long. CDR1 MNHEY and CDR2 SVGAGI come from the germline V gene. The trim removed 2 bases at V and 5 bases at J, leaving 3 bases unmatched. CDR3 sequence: CASSYDGTGYGYTF. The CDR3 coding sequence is TGTGCCAGCAGTTACGACGGGACAGGGTATGGCTACACCTTC.

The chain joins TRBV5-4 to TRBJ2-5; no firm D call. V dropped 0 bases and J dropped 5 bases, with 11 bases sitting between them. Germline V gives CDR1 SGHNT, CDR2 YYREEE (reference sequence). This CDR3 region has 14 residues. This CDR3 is CASSLAGSWETQYF. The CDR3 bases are TGTGCCAGCAGCTTGGCCGGTAGCTGGGAGACCCAGTACTTC.

As DNA, the CDR3 is TGTGCCAGCAGCTCCCCTAGCGGGGGGTCCTACGAGCAGTACTTC. Its translation is CASSSPSGGSYEQYF. V is TRBV7-2 and J is TRBJ2-7; 11 nucleotides align to TRBD2. The V gene's germline CDR1 is SGHTA and CDR2 FQGNSA. The CDR3 contains 15 residues. J gave up 1 base and V 4 bases, and 3 bases lay outside the gene matches. Combining the CDR3 with reference TRBV7-2 and TRBJ2-7 gives the whole variable domain GAGVSQSPSNKVTEKGKDVELRCDPISGHTALYWYRQSLGQGLEFLIYFQGNSAPDKSGLPSDRFSAERTGGSVSTLTIQRTQQEDSAVYLCASSSPSGGSYEQYFGPGTRLTVT.

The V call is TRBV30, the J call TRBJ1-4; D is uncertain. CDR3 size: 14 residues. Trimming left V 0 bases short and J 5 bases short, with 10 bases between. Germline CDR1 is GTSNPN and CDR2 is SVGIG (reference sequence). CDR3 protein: CAWSVGSANEKLFF. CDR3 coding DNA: TGTGCCTGGAGTGTAGGGAGTGCCAATGAAAAACTGTTTTTT.

CDR3 DNA sequence: TGTGCCAGCAGCTTAACACTAGCGGGCGAGACCCAGTACTTC. This encodes CASSLTLAGETQYF. The chain joins TRBV7-9 to TRBJ2-5, with TRBD2 matching over 9 bases. The germline V gene encodes CDR1 SEHNR and CDR2 FQNEAQ (reference sequence). The CDR3 runs to 14 residues. The junction had 3 bases not matched to a gene; V was cut back by 2 bases and J by 5 bases.

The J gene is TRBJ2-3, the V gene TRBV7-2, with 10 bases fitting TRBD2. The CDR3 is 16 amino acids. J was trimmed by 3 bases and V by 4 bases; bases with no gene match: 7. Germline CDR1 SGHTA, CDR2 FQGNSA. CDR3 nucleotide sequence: TGTGCCAGCAGCTCCTCCCTAGCGGGAGTGACAGATACGCAGTATTTT. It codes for CASSSSLAGVTDTQYF.

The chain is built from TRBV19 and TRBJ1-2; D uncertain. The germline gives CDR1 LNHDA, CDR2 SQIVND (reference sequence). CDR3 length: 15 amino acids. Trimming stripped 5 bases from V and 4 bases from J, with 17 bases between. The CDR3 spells CASSPSDGFVYGYTF. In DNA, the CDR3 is TGTGCCAGTAGTCCCTCCGACGGGTTCGTCTATGGCTACACCTTC.

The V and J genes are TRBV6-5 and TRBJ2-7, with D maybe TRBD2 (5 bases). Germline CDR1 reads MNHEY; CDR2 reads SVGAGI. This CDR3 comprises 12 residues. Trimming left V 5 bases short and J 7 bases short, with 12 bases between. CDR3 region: CASSRGSGEQYF. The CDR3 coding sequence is TGTGCCAGCAGTCGGGGTTCTGGGGAGCAGTACTTC.

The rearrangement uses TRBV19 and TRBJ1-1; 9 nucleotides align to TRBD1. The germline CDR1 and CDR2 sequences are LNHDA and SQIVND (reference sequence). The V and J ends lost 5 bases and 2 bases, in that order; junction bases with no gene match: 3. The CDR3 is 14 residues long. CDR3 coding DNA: TGTGCCAGTAGTGACAGGGGGGCAAACACTGAAGCTTTCTTT. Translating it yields CASSDRGANTEAFF.

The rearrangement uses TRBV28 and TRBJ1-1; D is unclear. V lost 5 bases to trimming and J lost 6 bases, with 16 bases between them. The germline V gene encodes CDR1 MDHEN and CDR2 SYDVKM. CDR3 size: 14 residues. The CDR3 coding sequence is TGTGCCAGCAGTCTAGGGAGTCCCCCCCCTGAAGCTTTCTTT. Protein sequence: CASSLGSPPPEAFF.